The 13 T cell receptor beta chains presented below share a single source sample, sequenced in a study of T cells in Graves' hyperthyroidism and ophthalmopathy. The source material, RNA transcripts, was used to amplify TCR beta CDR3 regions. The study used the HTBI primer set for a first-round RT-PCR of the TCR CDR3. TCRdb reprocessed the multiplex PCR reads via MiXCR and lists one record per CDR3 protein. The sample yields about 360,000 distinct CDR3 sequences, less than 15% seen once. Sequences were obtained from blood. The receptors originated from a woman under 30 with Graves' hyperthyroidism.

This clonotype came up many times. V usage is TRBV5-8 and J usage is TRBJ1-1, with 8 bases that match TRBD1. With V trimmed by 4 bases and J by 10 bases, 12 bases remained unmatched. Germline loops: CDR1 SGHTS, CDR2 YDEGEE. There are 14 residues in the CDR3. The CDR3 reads CASSIATGEVRAFF. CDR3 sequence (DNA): TGTGCCAGCAGCATAGCGACAGGGGAAGTACGAGCTTTCTTT.

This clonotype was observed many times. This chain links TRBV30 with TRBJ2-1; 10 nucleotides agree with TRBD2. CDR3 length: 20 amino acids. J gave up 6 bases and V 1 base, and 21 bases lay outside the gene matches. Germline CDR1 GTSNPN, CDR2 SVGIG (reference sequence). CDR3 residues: CAWSAQLGSGRGASINEQFF. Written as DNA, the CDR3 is TGTGCCTGGAGTGCCCAGTTGGGGAGCGGGAGGGGAGCAAGTATCAATGAGCAGTTCTTC.

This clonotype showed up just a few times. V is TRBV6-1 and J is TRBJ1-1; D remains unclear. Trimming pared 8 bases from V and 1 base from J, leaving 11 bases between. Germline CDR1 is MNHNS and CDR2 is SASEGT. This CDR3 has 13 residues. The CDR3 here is CASAGPSNTEAFF. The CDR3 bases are TGTGCCAGCGCGGGCCCTTCGAACACTGAAGCTTTCTTT.

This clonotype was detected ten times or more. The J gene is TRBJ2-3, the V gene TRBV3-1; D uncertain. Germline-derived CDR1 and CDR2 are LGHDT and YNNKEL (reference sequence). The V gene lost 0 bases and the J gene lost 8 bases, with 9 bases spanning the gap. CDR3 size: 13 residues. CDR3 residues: CASSQDIQVTQYF. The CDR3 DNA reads TGTGCCAGCAGCCAAGATATCCAAGTTACGCAGTATTTT.

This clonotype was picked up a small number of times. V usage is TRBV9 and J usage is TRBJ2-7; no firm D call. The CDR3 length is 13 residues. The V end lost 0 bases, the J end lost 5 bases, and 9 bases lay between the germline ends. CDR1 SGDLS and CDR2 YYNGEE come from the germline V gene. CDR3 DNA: TGTGCCAGCAGCGTAGAAGGAGAAAACGAGCAGTACTTC. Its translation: CASSVEGENEQYF.

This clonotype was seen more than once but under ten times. CDR3 sequence reads: CASSPRGEVNTEAFF. The CDR3 coding sequence is TGCGCCAGCAGCCCCCGAGGGGAAGTGAACACTGAAGCTTTCTTT. The chain employs TRBV5-1 and TRBJ1-1; possible D gene TRBD1, 5 bases. The CDR3 totals 15 residues. In germline, CDR1 is SGHRS, CDR2 YFSETQ. V was clipped by 4 bases and J by 0 bases, with 13 bases between them. Looking up the rest from reference TRBV5-1 and TRBJ1-1 gives the full variable domain: KAGVTQTPRYLIKTRGQQVTLSCSPISGHRSVSWYQQTPGQGLQFLFEYFSETQRNKGNFPGRFSGRQFSNSRSEMNVSTLELGDSALYLCASSPRGEVNTEAFFGQGTRLTVV.

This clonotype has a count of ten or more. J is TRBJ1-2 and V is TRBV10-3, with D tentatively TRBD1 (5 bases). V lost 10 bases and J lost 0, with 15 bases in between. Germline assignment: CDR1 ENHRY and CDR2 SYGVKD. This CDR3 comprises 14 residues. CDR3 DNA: TGTGCCACCACCCCGACAGACTCTAACTATGGCTACACCTTC. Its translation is CATTPTDSNYGYTF.

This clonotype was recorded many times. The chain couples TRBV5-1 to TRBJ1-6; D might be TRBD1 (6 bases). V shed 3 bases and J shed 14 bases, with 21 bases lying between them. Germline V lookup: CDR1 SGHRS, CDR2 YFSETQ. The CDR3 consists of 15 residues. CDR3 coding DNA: TGCGCCAGCAGCTCCGGGGGCGGGTCATCGGGAACCCTCCACTTT. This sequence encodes CASSSGGGSSGTLHF. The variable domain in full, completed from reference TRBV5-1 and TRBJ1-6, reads KAGVTQTPRYLIKTRGQQVTLSCSPISGHRSVSWYQQTPGQGLQFLFEYFSETQRNKGNFPGRFSGRQFSNSRSEMNVSTLELGDSALYLCASSSGGGSSGTLHFGNGTRLTVT.

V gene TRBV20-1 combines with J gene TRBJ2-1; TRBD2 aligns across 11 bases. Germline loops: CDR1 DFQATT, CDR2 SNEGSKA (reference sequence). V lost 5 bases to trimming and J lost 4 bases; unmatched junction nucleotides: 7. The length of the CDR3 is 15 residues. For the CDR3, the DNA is TGCAGTGCTGGGAGACTAGCGGGGAATTACAATGAGCAGTTCTTC. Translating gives CSAGRLAGNYNEQFF.

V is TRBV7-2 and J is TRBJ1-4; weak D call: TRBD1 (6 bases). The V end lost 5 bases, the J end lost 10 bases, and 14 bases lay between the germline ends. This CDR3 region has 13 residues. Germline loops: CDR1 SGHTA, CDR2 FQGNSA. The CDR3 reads CASSLGQSGKLFF. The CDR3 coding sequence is TGTGCCAGCAGCCTCGGACAGAGTGGAAAACTGTTTTTT.

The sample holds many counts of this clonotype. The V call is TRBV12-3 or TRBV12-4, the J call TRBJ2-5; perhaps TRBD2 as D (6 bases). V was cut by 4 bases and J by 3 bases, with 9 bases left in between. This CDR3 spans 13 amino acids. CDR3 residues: CASSSGLKETQYF. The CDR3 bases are TGTGCCAGCAGTTCCGGACTAAAAGAGACCCAGTACTTC.

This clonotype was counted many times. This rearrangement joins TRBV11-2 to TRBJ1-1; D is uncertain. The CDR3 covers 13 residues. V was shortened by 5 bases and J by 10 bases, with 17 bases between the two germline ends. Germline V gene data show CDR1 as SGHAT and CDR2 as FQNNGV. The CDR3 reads CASSPPLTDGAFF. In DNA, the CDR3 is TGTGCCAGCAGCCCTCCCTTAACTGACGGAGCTTTCTTT.

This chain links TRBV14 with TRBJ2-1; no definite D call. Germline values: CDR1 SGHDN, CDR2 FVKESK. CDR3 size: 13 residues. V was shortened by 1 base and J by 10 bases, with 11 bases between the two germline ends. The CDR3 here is CASSQARVGEQFF. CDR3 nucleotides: TGTGCCAGCAGCCAAGCTAGGGTGGGCGAGCAGTTCTTC.